The rows below give T cell receptor beta chains drawn from one sample of a study of T cell changes during pregnancy in multiple sclerosis. Sequencing used immunoSEQ multiplex PCR; TCRdb keeps in-frame clones, though not all of them. Of some 80,000 clones in the sample, about 90% were seen once. Sequenced material: peripheral blood, taken before pregnancy. The receptors were gathered from a female donor with multiple sclerosis, enrolled in a pregnancy study. Each CDR3 is given with its conserved first and last residue.

j_gene	v_gene	CDR3aa
TRBJ2-7	TRBV5-6	CASSLTGEQYF
TRBJ1-2	TRBV2	CASTGPYGYTF
TRBJ2-2	TRBV19	CASSIEGTSGTGELFF
TRBJ1-1	TRBV29-1	CSVAGLMNTEAFF
TRBJ2-5	TRBV5-1	CASSNRDRGRETQYF
TRBJ2-1	TRBV5-6	CASSLTGGNEQFF
TRBJ1-5	TRBV28	CASSTRDRGGNQPQHF
TRBJ2-5	TRBV6-5	CASSYSGHLQETQYF
TRBJ1-4	TRBV28	CASSSSPGSNEKLFF
TRBJ2-2	TRBV28	CASSDFGTSGTLWHGELFF
TRBJ2-7	TRBV29-1	CSVEGASGSYEQYF
TRBJ2-7	TRBV5-1	CASSRDYYEQYF
TRBJ1-1	TRBV7-2	CASSFKQGNTEAFF
TRBJ2-3	TRBV27	CASDIGTSGRRSTDTQYF
TRBJ1-1	TRBV4-1	CASSLPTGNTEAFF
TRBJ1-2	TRBV7-2	CASSSPGQGGDGYTF
TRBJ2-7	TRBV19	CASTSDRGGYEQYF
TRBJ2-7	TRBV2	CASRPGVEQYF
TRBJ2-5	TRBV9	CASSNDRDQETQYF
TRBJ2-7	TRBV13	CASSRRSRGRDEQYF
TRBJ1-1	TRBV9	CASSVGRDRGRNGTEAFF
TRBJ1-5	TRBV19	CASQAGVDQPQHF
TRBJ1-2	TRBV9	CASSVGTIGDGYTF
TRBJ2-5	TRBV25-1	CASSPLGTGDQETQYF
TRBJ1-5	TRBV19	CASKGGEPQHF
TRBJ2-5	TRBV7-2	CASSSPGLASETQYF
TRBJ1-5	TRBV7-9	CASSSGQSIQPQHF
TRBJ2-7	TRBV9	CASSVGGSGRASRYEQYF
TRBJ2-5	TRBV7-6	CASSHRLAGETQYF
TRBJ2-7	TRBV6-1	CASSEQGIYEQYF
TRBJ2-1	TRBV5-1	CASSLGGRSSYNEQFF
TRBJ2-1	TRBV5-1	CASTRGGRFYNEQFF
TRBJ2-5	TRBV27	CASSLSVQGRETQYF
TRBJ2-3	TRBV19	CASSIPLAGVRSTDTQYF
TRBJ1-4	TRBV15	CATSGTGQRIEKLFF
TRBJ2-7	TRBV28	CASSFRGTVSYEQYF
TRBJ2-7	TRBV2	CASSLRTGPSSYEQYF
TRBJ2-1	TRBV5-1	CASSLGGRGSYNEQFF
TRBJ2-1	TRBV5-6	CASSLTLTYNEQFF
TRBJ2-1	TRBV12-5	CASGTGTGGSNEQFF
TRBJ1-4	TRBV27	CASSHDRGDEKLFF
TRBJ1-3	TRBV28	CASSTGSPGNTIYF
TRBJ2-7	TRBV7-8	CASSLERQSYEQYF
TRBJ2-2	TRBV7-2	CASSLVLLRTSGRAGELFF
TRBJ2-5	TRBV18	CASSPQGQGAMKTQYF
TRBJ2-2	TRBV7-2	CASGRRENTGELFF
TRBJ2-1	TRBV28	CASSPGTFHNEQFF
TRBJ1-5	TRBV2	CASSEGTRVQPQHF
TRBJ2-7	TRBV19	CASSTQGTAGYEQYF
TRBJ2-1	TRBV10-3	CAISGGLAGARVEQFF
TRBJ1-4	TRBV5-1	CASSLERQPNEKLFF
TRBJ2-7	TRBV28	CASSLMGALQQYF
TRBJ2-7	TRBV5-4	CASSLATSSYEQYF
TRBJ2-1	TRBV10-3	CAISGGGSYNEQFF
TRBJ2-7	TRBV15	CATSKPGQVVREQYF
TRBJ1-1	TRBV27	CASSRQVSPGEAFF
TRBJ1-5	TRBV4-2	CASTLGTPNQPQHF
TRBJ2-1	TRBV5-1	CASSPLATEQFF
TRBJ2-1	TRBV7-9	CASSSTGDGSTYNEQFF